This is a list of T cell receptor beta chains from one sample in a study of T cell repertoires in ileal Crohn's disease. The data were produced by immunoSEQ multiplex PCR, yet TCRdb's version contains in-frame clones alone and is incomplete. This sample has about 13,000 clones, with roughly 80% found just once. Sequencing was performed on ileal tissue. All receptors derive from an adult with Crohn's disease. Both conserved end residues are part of each CDR3. D genes are given only for firm matches. For some rows the clone size is stated as once, few or many, or as a class when expanded; others skip it.

j_call clone_size d_call v_call cdr3_aa cdr3_nt
TRBJ2-5 . . TRBV18 CASSRNYGETQYF TGTGCCAGCTCGCGGAATTATGGAGAGACCCAGTACTTC
TRBJ2-5 few . TRBV15 CATSRDRRVGRLGVFQETQYF TGTGCCACCAGCAGAGATCGAAGGGTGGGCAGGCTCGGGGTATTCCAAGAGACCCAGTACTTC
TRBJ1-5 . TRBD1 TRBV19 CASSIVAGGNQPQHF TGTGCCAGTAGTATAGTAGCAGGGGGGAATCAGCCCCAGCATTTT
TRBJ1-4 . TRBD1 TRBV7-9 CASSLQGEKLFF TGTGCCAGCAGTCTACAGGGGGAAAAACTGTTTTTT
TRBJ1-1 medium-sized TRBD1 TRBV4-1 CASSQDYRGVTEAFF TGCGCCAGCAGCCAAGATTACAGGGGAGTCACTGAAGCTTTCTTT
TRBJ2-1 . TRBD1 TRBV5-4 CASSSNRGQVNEQFF TGTGCCAGCAGCTCCAACAGGGGGCAGGTCAATGAGCAGTTCTTC
TRBJ1-2 . . TRBV19 CASSRVGADGYTF TGTGCCAGTAGTAGGGTTGGAGCAGATGGCTACACCTTC
TRBJ2-3 few TRBD2 TRBV27 CASSLKGGGAQYF TGTGCCAGCAGTTTAAAAGGCGGGGGGGCCCAGTATTTT
TRBJ2-2 . . TRBV28 CASYRQAAAGELFF TGTGCCAGCTATAGACAGGCGGCGGCCGGGGAGCTGTTTTTT
TRBJ1-5 . TRBD1 TRBV7-2 CASSTRGQANQPQHF TGTGCCAGCAGCACGAGGGGGCAGGCGAATCAGCCCCAGCATTTT
TRBJ1-2 . . TRBV4-3 CASSQAARGYGYTF TGCGCCAGCAGCCAAGCGGCCAGGGGCTATGGCTACACCTTC
TRBJ2-1 few TRBD2 TRBV5-6 CASSKTSGGYNEQFF TGTGCCAGCAGCAAGACTAGCGGGGGTTACAATGAGCAGTTCTTC
TRBJ2-5 once . TRBV6-1 CASSEAEGEGSETQYF TGTGCCAGCAGTGAAGCGGAGGGGGAGGGGAGCGAGACCCAGTACTTC
TRBJ1-3 . . TRBV21-1 CASSKASEGDSLGNTIYF TGTGCCAGCAGCAAAGCTTCAGAAGGGGATTCGCTCGGAAACACCATATATTTT
TRBJ1-2 . . TRBV27 CASSYRRSYYGYTF TGTGCCAGCAGTTACCGTCGGAGTTACTATGGCTACACCTTC
TRBJ2-2 . . TRBV4-3 CASSHRENTGELFF TGCGCCAGCAGCCACAGGGAGAACACCGGGGAGCTGTTTTTT
TRBJ2-7 once TRBD2 TRBV4-2 CASSEGIAGVDEQYF TGTGCCAGCAGCGAGGGGATAGCGGGGGTAGACGAGCAGTACTTC
TRBJ2-2 few . TRBV19 CASQRRGTGELFF TGTGCCAGCCAAAGGCGGGGCACCGGGGAGCTGTTTTTT
TRBJ1-6 . . TRBV27 CASSTASYNSPLHF TGTGCCAGCAGCACAGCCAGCTATAATTCACCCCTCCACTTT
TRBJ2-1 . TRBD2 TRBV14 CASSQTSGGSYNEQFF TGTGCCAGCAGCCAGACTAGCGGGGGGAGCTACAATGAGCAGTTCTTC
TRBJ1-4 few . TRBV30 CAWSVLFEKLFF TGTGCCTGGAGTGTACTATTTGAAAAACTGTTTTTT
TRBJ1-1 . . TRBV19 CASSNPVAVNTEAFF TGTGCCAGTAGTAACCCGGTCGCTGTAAACACTGAAGCTTTCTTT
TRBJ2-1 . TRBD1 TRBV7-2 CASSSRDRGSHNEQFF TGTGCCAGCAGCAGCCGGGACAGGGGGAGCCACAATGAGCAGTTCTTC
TRBJ2-5 . . TRBV19 CASSQGQETQYF TGTGCCAGTAGCCAGGGCCAAGAGACCCAGTACTTC
TRBJ1-1 few . TRBV30 CAWGPMGFWNTEAFF TGTGCCTGGGGGCCAATGGGTTTCTGGAACACTGAAGCTTTCTTT
TRBJ1-5 . . TRBV23-1 CASNHKQEYNQPQHF TGCGCCAGCAACCATAAACAGGAGTACAATCAGCCCCAGCATTTT
TRBJ1-3 . . TRBV4-1 CASSRRQDSGNTIYF TGCGCCAGCAGCCGTCGGCAGGATTCTGGAAACACCATATATTTT
TRBJ2-6 . . TRBV5-8 CASSKHRAGANVLTF TGTGCCAGCAGCAAACACAGGGCGGGGGCCAACGTCCTGACTTTC
TRBJ2-7 . TRBD1 TRBV11-1 CASSFRQGLSYEQYF TGTGCCAGCAGCTTCCGACAGGGGCTCTCCTACGAGCAGTACTTC
TRBJ2-7 few . TRBV5-1 CASSHEPGLGEQYF TGCGCCAGCAGCCACGAACCAGGGCTCGGCGAGCAGTACTTC
TRBJ2-7 . TRBD1 TRBV5-1 CASSSDRGYEQYF TGCGCCAGCAGCTCGGACAGGGGCTACGAGCAGTACTTC